One sample yielded the 25 T cell receptor beta chains listed below, sequenced in a study of T cells after yellow fever vaccination. TCRdb used MiXCR to reprocess the 5' RACE reads, holding one entry per CDR3 protein. The repertoire consists of 150,000 to 200,000 distinct CDR3 sequences, with 9.3% occurring once and the leading ten covering approximately 39%. This material consisted of CD8+ T cells sorted from PBMCs, taken 45 days after the yellow fever booster vaccination. All receptors derive from a man aged 18 to 35 who received the YFV17D yellow fever vaccine.

This clonotype appeared many times. The chain carries TRBV5-1 and TRBJ1-5, with 7 bases aligning to TRBD1. Losses at the gene ends were 0 bases for V and 3 bases for J; bases not matched to a gene: 3. The CDR3 runs 15 residues. Looked up from germline, CDR1 is SGHRS and CDR2 is YFSETQ. CDR3 residues: CASSLETGVNQPQHF. DNA for the CDR3: TGCGCCAGCAGCTTGGAAACAGGGGTCAATCAGCCCCAGCATTTT.

A few counts support this clonotype. This chain joins TRBV6-2 or TRBV6-3 and TRBJ2-5; D uncertain. The CDR3 loop spans 14 amino acids. Trimming took off 4 bases at V and 5 bases at J, with 14 bases between the two ends. Germline V gene data show CDR1 as MNHEY and CDR2 as SVGEGT. The CDR3 DNA reads as TGTGCCAGCAGTTCCAGGACCTGGTGGGAGACCCAGTACTTC. This codes for CASSSRTWWETQYF.

This clonotype has only a few counts. V usage is TRBV19 and J usage is TRBJ2-2, with D possibly matching TRBD1 (5 bases). The CDR3 totals 16 residues. The germline V gene has CDR1 LNHDA and CDR2 SQIVND (reference sequence). V dropped 7 bases and J dropped 2 bases, with 17 bases sitting between them. The CDR3 here is CASTVGALLNTGELFF. CDR3 in DNA: TGTGCCAGTACCGTTGGGGCTCTACTCAACACCGGGGAGCTGTTTTTT.

This sequence joins TRBV7-9 and TRBJ1-1, with a tentative D call TRBD1 (6 bases). V lost 5 bases and J lost 4, with 14 bases in between. This CDR3 region has 14 residues. Germline CDR1 SEHNR, CDR2 FQNEAQ (reference sequence). The CDR3 coding sequence is TGTGCCAGCAGCCCCCGGGAAGGGGGCACTGAAGCTTTCTTT. Its protein is CASSPREGGTEAFF.

This clonotype was observed a handful of times. The rearrangement links TRBV7-9 to TRBJ2-5; perhaps TRBD1 as D (6 bases). CDR3 length equals 16 residues. CDR1 and CDR2 from the germline V gene are SEHNR and FQNEAQ (reference sequence). V lost 7 bases, J lost 2 bases, and 20 bases lay in between. The CDR3 region is CASTSPGQEKQETQYF. CDR3 DNA sequence: TGTGCCAGCACCTCCCCGGGACAAGAAAAACAAGAGACCCAGTACTTC.

This clonotype was seen many times. The chain is built from TRBV4-1 and TRBJ1-1, with unresolved D. This CDR3 region has 15 residues. Between the trimmed V and J ends, which lost 1 base and 0 bases, there was a span of 9 bases. Germline V CDR1 and CDR2: MGHRA, YSYEKL. CDR3 sequence reads: CASSQVEAMNTEAFF. The DNA for the CDR3 is TGCGCCAGCAGCCAAGTCGAGGCCATGAACACTGAAGCTTTCTTT.

This clonotype has more than one count but fewer than ten. The chain has TRBV6-5 and TRBJ2-7; perhaps TRBD2 as D (5 bases). V shed 3 bases and J shed 3 bases, with 12 bases lying between them. The CDR3 contains 14 residues. Germline V CDR1 and CDR2: MNHEY, SVGAGI. This chain's CDR3 is CASSYAGGGYEQYF. The CDR3 DNA reads as TGTGCCAGCAGTTATGCTGGAGGTGGCTACGAGCAGTACTTC.

The chain couples TRBV20-1 to TRBJ2-5; the match to TRBD2 covers 14 bases. Germline assignment: CDR1 DFQATT and CDR2 SNEGSKA (reference sequence). V shed 1 base, J shed 4 bases, and the junction held 14 bases outside the gene matches. The CDR3 contains 19 residues. The CDR3: CSARGTSGGKWGSRETQYF. The CDR3 coding sequence is TGCAGTGCTAGAGGGACTAGCGGGGGGAAGTGGGGTTCCAGAGAGACCCAGTACTTC.

At least ten counts were recorded for this clonotype. The CDR3 bases are TGCGCCAGCGGGCAGGGGATAGGGAACACTGAAGCTTTCTTT. This sequence encodes CASGQGIGNTEAFF. V usage is TRBV5-1 and J usage is TRBJ1-1; the D gene is possibly TRBD1 (6 bases). The CDR3 runs 14 residues. Per germline, CDR1 SGHRS and CDR2 YFSETQ. V was trimmed by 7 bases and J by 1 base, leaving 14 bases between them.

This clonotype has ten or more counts. V and J are TRBV7-3 and TRBJ2-3, with 15 bases that match TRBD2. CDR1 is SGHTA, CDR2 FQGTGA, per germline. With V trimmed by 5 bases and J by 0 bases, 6 bases remained unmatched. The CDR3 loop spans 18 amino acids. The DNA for the CDR3 is TGTGCCAGCAGCCTGGGGACTAGCGGGGGGCTTAGCACAGATACGCAGTATTTT. As protein: CASSLGTSGGLSTDTQYF.

This clonotype was found a few times. V and J are TRBV12-3 or TRBV12-4 and TRBJ1-2; D is undetermined. Deletions cut 5 bases from V and 0 bases from J, with 13 bases between. The CDR3 runs 15 residues. The CDR3 DNA reads TGTGCCAGCAGTAAAGTCGACGGCACTAACTATGGCTACACCTTC. Translated, it gives CASSKVDGTNYGYTF.

This clonotype has just a few counts. The chain combines TRBV28 with TRBJ2-4; possible D gene TRBD2, 6 bases. The CDR3 has 19 amino acids. The germline V gene encodes CDR1 MDHEN and CDR2 SYDVKM. V dropped 2 bases and J dropped 0 bases, with 20 bases sitting between them. CDR3 nucleotides: TGTGCCAGCAGTTTAGATTCGGATGGCGGGGAGCTAGCCAAAAACATTCAGTACTTC. This sequence encodes CASSLDSDGGELAKNIQYF.

The chain carries TRBV20-1 and TRBJ2-7, with D possibly being TRBD1 (5 bases). Germline V gene sequence: CDR1 DFQATT, CDR2 SNEGSKA (reference sequence). The CDR3 is 11 residues long. The ends were cut back, 1 base at V and 5 bases at J, with 6 bases in the middle. DNA of the CDR3: TGCAGTGCTAGAGGGGGCCACGAGCAGTACTTC. It encodes CSARGGHEQYF.

The chain carries TRBV6-2 or TRBV6-3 and TRBJ2-6; TRBD1 is a possible D gene (6 bases). Germline CDR1 reads MNHEY; CDR2 reads SVGEGT. CDR3 length: 17 residues. The V end lost 5 bases, the J end lost 2 bases, and 16 bases lay between the germline ends. The CDR3 region is CASSPTYRDTGANVLTF. Here the CDR3 DNA reads TGTGCCAGCAGTCCGACTTACAGGGACACTGGGGCCAACGTCCTGACTTTC.

This clonotype was picked up a small number of times. The chain employs TRBV5-1 and TRBJ1-6; D is unresolved. Germline V gene lookup returns CDR1 SGHRS and CDR2 YFSETQ. The CDR3 extends over 13 amino acids. V was clipped by 4 bases and J by 9 bases, with 11 bases between them. The DNA for the CDR3 is TGCGCCAGCAGCCCCCCCTCGGGTTCACCCCTCCACTTT. Protein product: CASSPPSGSPLHF.

This clonotype was observed many times. This chain links TRBV4-1 with TRBJ2-2, with 7 positions matching TRBD2. The CDR3 length is 15 residues. The J segment lost 2 bases and the V segment lost 4 bases, leaving 4 bases of the junction unmatched. Germline-derived CDR1 and CDR2 are MGHRA and YSYEKL. The CDR3 spells CASSRAGLNTGELFF. CDR3 DNA: TGCGCCAGCAGCCGAGCGGGACTCAACACCGGGGAGCTGTTTTTT.

The V call is TRBV9, the J call TRBJ1-1; tentative D call: TRBD1 (5 bases). The CDR3 runs to 17 residues. Germline V gene data show CDR1 as SGDLS and CDR2 as YYNGEE. The ends were cut back, 0 bases at V and 0 bases at J, with 15 bases in the middle. The CDR3 spells CASSVGAGRGMNTEAFF. The CDR3 DNA follows: TGTGCCAGCAGCGTAGGAGCAGGGCGGGGGATGAACACTGAAGCTTTCTTT.

This chain uses TRBV11-2 with TRBJ2-7, with D possibly matching TRBD1 (5 bases). The V gene lost 8 bases and the J gene lost 6 bases, with 20 bases spanning the gap. The CDR3 totals 14 residues. CDR1 SGHAT and CDR2 FQNNGV come from the germline V gene. The CDR3 nucleotides read TGTGCCAGCCAAACCTCCGTGGGTCAGGGCGAGCAGTACGTC. Translating it yields CASQTSVGQGEQYV.

The chain has TRBV7-9 and TRBJ1-3; D is perhaps TRBD1 (6 bases). V dropped 2 bases and J dropped 2 bases, with 19 bases sitting between them. Germline V gives CDR1 SEHNR, CDR2 FQNEAQ (reference sequence). The CDR3 runs to 18 residues. The CDR3 nucleotides are TGTGCCAGCAGCTTATCAACCTTGGGGGCTATCGCTGGAAACACCATATATTTT. It encodes CASSLSTLGAIAGNTIYF.

Many counts were recorded for this clonotype. The rearrangement links TRBV6-1 to TRBJ2-2, with 9 bases identical to TRBD1. Per the germline V gene, CDR1 is MNHNS and CDR2 is SASEGT. Trimming took 6 bases from V and 6 from J; bases not matched to a gene: 5. The CDR3 runs 14 residues. The CDR3 sequence is CASSRGQGPGELFF. CDR3 DNA sequence: TGTGCCAGCAGCCGCGGACAGGGGCCCGGGGAGCTGTTTTTT.

The J gene is TRBJ2-2, the V gene TRBV4-2, with no clear D. With 2 bases removed from V and 4 bases from J, the gap between germline ends came to 14 bases. The V gene's germline CDR1 is LGHNA and CDR2 YNFKEQ. This CDR3 region has 16 residues. CDR3 region: CASSQKGESLTGELFF. CDR3 nucleotides: TGTGCCAGCAGCCAAAAGGGCGAGAGCCTCACCGGGGAGCTGTTTTTT.

V and J are TRBV7-2 and TRBJ1-6; TRBD1 is a possible D gene (5 bases). The germline CDR1 and CDR2 sequences are SGHTA and FQGNSA. This CDR3 is built from 16 residues. V was cut by 6 bases and J by 2 bases, with 14 bases left in between. The CDR3 nucleotides are TGTGCCAGCAGTTTGGACACTGAGACCTATAATTCACCCCTCCACTTT. Translated, it gives CASSLDTETYNSPLHF. Combining the CDR3 with reference TRBV7-2 and TRBJ1-6 gives the whole variable domain GAGVSQSPSNKVTEKGKDVELRCDPISGHTALYWYRQSLGQGLEFLIYFQGNSAPDKSGLPSDRFSAERTGGSVSTLTIQRTQQEDSAVYLCASSLDTETYNSPLHFGNGTRLTVT.

This clonotype was found many times. J is TRBJ2-1 and V is TRBV7-9; D possibly uses TRBD1 or TRBD2 (5 bases each). The CDR3 has 14 residues. V was cut by 8 bases and J by 8 bases, with 19 bases left in between. Germline CDR1 and CDR2: SEHNR and FQNEAQ (reference sequence). The CDR3 here is CASPGRGPLDEQFF. The CDR3, as DNA: TGTGCCAGCCCGGGTAGGGGACCTCTGGATGAGCAGTTCTTC.

This chain connects TRBV6-6 to TRBJ2-1; 12 bases align to TRBD2. The germline V gene has CDR1 MNHNY and CDR2 SVGAGI (reference sequence). The CDR3 runs 16 residues. J gave up 4 bases and V 4 bases, and 5 bases lay outside the gene matches. The CDR3 reads CASSFPGTSGYNEQFF. CDR3 DNA: TGTGCCAGCAGTTTCCCCGGGACTAGCGGGTACAATGAGCAGTTCTTC.

This clonotype was detected a few times. The chain employs TRBV29-1 and TRBJ2-1; 9 nucleotides line up with TRBD2. CDR1 is SQVTM and CDR2 is ANQGSEA in the germline V gene. V gave up 4 bases and J gave up 6 bases; unmatched junction bases: 10. The length of the CDR3 is 15 residues. CDR3 DNA: TGCAGCGTTGTATCGCGGGGGGGCCTAAGCAATGAGCAGTTCTTC. Protein sequence: CSVVSRGGLSNEQFF.